This T cell receptor beta chain was obtained from a study of cytomegalovirus exposure and HLA in healthy donors. PCR used 60 Vbeta primers and 13 Jbeta primers. The assay was immunoSEQ multiplex PCR, and TCRdb's table has in-frame clones only and misses some. The ten most abundant clones cover approximately 1.6% of a sample with over 100,000 clones. Trimming took 0 bases from V and 6 from J; bases not matched to a gene: 3. The CDR3 has 15 amino acids. The germline V gene has CDR1 MNHEY and CDR2 SVGAGI. The TCR sequence derives from a woman in her 40s in good health and CMV-seropositive. The gene calls are TRBV6-5 and TRBJ1-5, with 9 bases matching TRBD1. The sample taken for sequencing was PBMCs. Here the CDR3 DNA reads TGTGCCAGCAGTTACTCGTCACAGGGGGCTCAGCCCCAGCATTTT. This codes for CASSYSSQGAQPQHF.